This T cell receptor beta chain stems from a study of T-cell reconstitution after alpha-beta-depleted transplantation in children. General study points: One year after transplant, T-cell counts and diversity came mostly from newly produced T cells. About two months after transplant, alpha-beta T cells reportedly came from several hundred expanded graft clones.

Unique molecular identifiers tagged the TCRbeta library. TCRdb called the PCR reads again in MiXCR, with one record for every CDR3 protein. The sample holds 130,000 to 150,000 distinct CDR3 sequences, 8.5% to 10% seen once. This clonotype was found many times. Its antigen is unknown. CDR3 length: 16 amino acids. Trimming removed 5 bases at V and 2 bases at J, with 16 bases between. The origin of this receptor is a female patient younger than 10 who had a stem cell transplant for congenital amegakaryocytic thrombocytopenia, so the T cells may come from the graft donor. The gene calls are TRBV12-3 or TRBV12-4 and TRBJ2-1; D tentatively reads TRBD1 or TRBD2 (5 bases each). This specimen was PBMCs, mostly from graft donor cells, taken 180 days after TCRalphabeta/CD19-depleted stem cell transplant. CDR3 DNA: TGTGCCAGCAGTAGACTTGGGGGAGCCACCTACAATGAGCAGTTCTTC. Its protein is CASSRLGGATYNEQFF.